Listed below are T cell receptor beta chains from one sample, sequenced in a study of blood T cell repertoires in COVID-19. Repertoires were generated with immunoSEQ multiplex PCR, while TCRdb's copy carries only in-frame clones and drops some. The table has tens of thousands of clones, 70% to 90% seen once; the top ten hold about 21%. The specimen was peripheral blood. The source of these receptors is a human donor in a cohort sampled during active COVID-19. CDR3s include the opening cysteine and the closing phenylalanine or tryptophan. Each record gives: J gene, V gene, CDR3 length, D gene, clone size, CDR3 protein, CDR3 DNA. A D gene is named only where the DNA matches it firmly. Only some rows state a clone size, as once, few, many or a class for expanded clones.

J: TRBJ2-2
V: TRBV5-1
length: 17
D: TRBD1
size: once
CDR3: CASSSGTGALNTGELFF
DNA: TGCGCCAGCAGCTCCGGGACAGGGGCCCTAAACACCGGGGAGCTGTTTTTT

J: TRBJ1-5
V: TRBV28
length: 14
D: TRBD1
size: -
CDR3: CASSNSGGSQPQHF
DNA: TGTGCCAGCAGTAACTCAGGGGGCTCTCAGCCCCAGCATTTT

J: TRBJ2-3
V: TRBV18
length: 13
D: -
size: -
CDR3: CASSPQGTDTQYF
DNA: TGTGCCAGCTCACCGCAGGGGACAGATACGCAGTATTTT

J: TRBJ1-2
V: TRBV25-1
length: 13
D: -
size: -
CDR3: CASQLTGNYGYTF
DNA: TGTGCCAGCCAGCTAACAGGGAACTATGGCTACACCTTC

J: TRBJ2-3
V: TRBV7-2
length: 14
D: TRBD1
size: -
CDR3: CAIVTGALTDTQYF
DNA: TGTGCCATCGTTACAGGGGCCCTCACAGATACGCAGTATTTT

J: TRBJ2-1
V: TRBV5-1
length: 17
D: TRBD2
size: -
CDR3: CASSLTGTSGAYNEQFF
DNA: TGCGCCAGCAGCTTGACCGGGACTAGCGGAGCCTACAATGAGCAGTTCTTC

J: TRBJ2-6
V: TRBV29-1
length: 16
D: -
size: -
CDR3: CSVDDRSPSGANVLTF
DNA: TGCAGCGTTGACGACAGGTCGCCCTCTGGGGCCAACGTCCTGACTTTC

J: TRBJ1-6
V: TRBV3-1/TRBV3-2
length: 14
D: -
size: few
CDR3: CASSQKWRESPLHF
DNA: TGTGCCAGCAGCCAAAAGTGGCGGGAATCACCCCTCCACTTT

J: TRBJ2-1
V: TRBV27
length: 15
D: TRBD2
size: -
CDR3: CASTLGGRLYNEQFF
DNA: TGTGCCAGCACCCTTGGCGGGAGGCTCTACAATGAGCAGTTCTTC

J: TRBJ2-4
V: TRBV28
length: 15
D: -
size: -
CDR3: CASSRNGLGKNIQYF
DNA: TGTGCCAGCAGCCGTAACGGGTTAGGCAAAAACATTCAGTACTTC

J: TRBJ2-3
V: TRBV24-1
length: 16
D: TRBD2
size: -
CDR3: CATSDLHREGTDTQYF
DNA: TGTGCCACCAGTGATTTGCACCGGGAGGGCACAGATACGCAGTATTTT

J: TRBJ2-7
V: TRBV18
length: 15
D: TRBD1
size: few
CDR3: CASSQRGTGGYEQYF
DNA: TGTGCCAGCTCACAGCGGGGGACAGGGGGCTACGAGCAGTACTTC

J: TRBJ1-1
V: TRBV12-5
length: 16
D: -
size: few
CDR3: CASGSDINSRDTEAFF
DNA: TGTGCTAGTGGTTCGGACATCAATTCAAGGGACACTGAAGCTTTCTTT

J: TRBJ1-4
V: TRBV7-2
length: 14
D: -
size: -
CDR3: CASSLGGTNEKLFF
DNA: TGTGCCAGCAGCTTAGGGGGCACTAATGAAAAACTGTTTTTT

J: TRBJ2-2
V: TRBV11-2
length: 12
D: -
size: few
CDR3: CASSPRAGELFF
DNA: TGTGCCAGCAGCCCCCGCGCCGGGGAGCTGTTTTTT

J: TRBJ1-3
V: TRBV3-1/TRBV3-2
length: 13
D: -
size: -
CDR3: CASSQGGGNTIYF
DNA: TGTGCCAGCAGCCAGGGAGGTGGAAACACCATATATTTT

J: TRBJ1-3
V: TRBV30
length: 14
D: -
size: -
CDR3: CAWRLQGSGNTIYF
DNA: TGTGCCTGGAGGTTACAGGGCTCTGGAAACACCATATATTTT

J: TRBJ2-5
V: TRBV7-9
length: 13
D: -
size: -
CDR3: CASIGGLQETQYF
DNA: TGTGCCAGCATAGGGGGATTACAAGAGACCCAGTACTTC

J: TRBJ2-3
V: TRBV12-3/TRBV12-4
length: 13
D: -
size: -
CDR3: CASSLALGDTQYF
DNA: TGTGCCAGCAGCCTAGCCCTAGGAGATACGCAGTATTTT

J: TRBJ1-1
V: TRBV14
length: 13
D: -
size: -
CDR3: CASNTLRNTEAFF
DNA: TGTGCCAGCAATACCCTACGGAACACTGAAGCTTTCTTT

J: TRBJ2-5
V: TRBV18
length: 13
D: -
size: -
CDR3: CASSPQRQETQYF
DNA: TGTGCCAGCTCACCACAGCGTCAAGAGACCCAGTACTTC

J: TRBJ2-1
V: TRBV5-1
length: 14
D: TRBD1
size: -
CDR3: CASSGGTGYNEQFF
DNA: TGCGCCAGCAGCGGTGGGACAGGCTACAATGAGCAGTTCTTC

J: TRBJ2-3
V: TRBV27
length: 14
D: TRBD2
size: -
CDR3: CASRGLASTDTQYF
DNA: TGTGCCAGCAGGGGACTAGCTAGCACAGATACGCAGTATTTT